This is a list of T cell receptor beta chains from one sample in a study of shared clonotypes between healthy human individuals. Sequencing used immunoSEQ multiplex PCR; TCRdb keeps in-frame clones, though not all of them. Here the sample spans over 300,000 clones, 87% being singletons. The sequenced sample consisted of memory CD8+ T cells sorted from blood. The receptors stem from a man between 18 and 35 years old in good health. Both conserved end residues are part of each CDR3. A D gene is named only where the DNA matches it firmly. Only some rows state a clone size, as once, few, many or a class for expanded clones.

abundance: .
v_gene: TRBV10-3
j_gene: TRBJ1-6
d_gene: .
CDR3nt: TGTGCCATCAGTGAAGGCAGTTATTCACCCCTCCACTTT
CDR3aa: CAISEGSYSPLHF

abundance: .
v_gene: TRBV7-6
j_gene: TRBJ2-7
d_gene: TRBD2
CDR3nt: TGTGCCAGCAGCTACCGGGACGGGGGGTCCTACGAGCAGTACTTC
CDR3aa: CASSYRDGGSYEQYF

abundance: .
v_gene: TRBV14
j_gene: TRBJ2-2
d_gene: TRBD1
CDR3nt: TGTGCCAGCAGCCTGACGACAGGGTGGAACACCGGGGAGCTGTTTTTT
CDR3aa: CASSLTTGWNTGELFF

abundance: .
v_gene: TRBV6-1
j_gene: TRBJ2-7
d_gene: TRBD2
CDR3nt: TGTGCCAGCAGTGAGACTAGCGGGGGGGCTTCCGAGCAGTACTTC
CDR3aa: CASSETSGGASEQYF

abundance: .
v_gene: TRBV7-9
j_gene: TRBJ1-5
d_gene: .
CDR3nt: TGTGCCAGCAGCTCTGAGGACAGCCCAAATCAGCCCCAGCATTTT
CDR3aa: CASSSEDSPNQPQHF

abundance: .
v_gene: TRBV19
j_gene: TRBJ1-5
d_gene: TRBD1
CDR3nt: TGTGCCAGTAAAGGGAATATAGGACAGGGGGCTAGTCAGCCCCAGCATTTT
CDR3aa: CASKGNIGQGASQPQHF

abundance: .
v_gene: TRBV2
j_gene: TRBJ2-1
d_gene: .
CDR3nt: TGTGCCAGCAGTGTTGGGATAGCACTATACAATGAGCAGTTCTTC
CDR3aa: CASSVGIALYNEQFF

abundance: few
v_gene: TRBV29-1
j_gene: TRBJ2-3
d_gene: .
CDR3nt: TGCAGCGTGGACAGTACGCGCACAGATACGCAGTATTTT
CDR3aa: CSVDSTRTDTQYF

abundance: .
v_gene: TRBV7-8
j_gene: TRBJ1-2
d_gene: TRBD1
CDR3nt: TGTGCCAGCAGCTGGGGACAGGGTAACTATGGCTACACCTTC
CDR3aa: CASSWGQGNYGYTF

abundance: .
v_gene: TRBV28
j_gene: TRBJ2-7
d_gene: .
CDR3nt: TGTGCCAGCAGATTGAGAGGGCGCTACGAGCAGTACTTC
CDR3aa: CASRLRGRYEQYF

abundance: few
v_gene: TRBV10-3
j_gene: TRBJ2-2
d_gene: .
CDR3nt: TGTGCCATCAATCGAGCGGAAGGGCCCACCGGGGAGCTGTTTTTT
CDR3aa: CAINRAEGPTGELFF

abundance: .
v_gene: TRBV6-1
j_gene: TRBJ2-5
d_gene: TRBD1
CDR3nt: TGTGCCAGCAGTGAAGAAGGGGGCCGGGAGACCCAGTACTTC
CDR3aa: CASSEEGGRETQYF

abundance: .
v_gene: TRBV27
j_gene: TRBJ2-2
d_gene: TRBD1
CDR3nt: TGTGCCAGCAGTTCTCACAGGGGGGAAACCGGGGAGCTGTTTTTT
CDR3aa: CASSSHRGETGELFF

abundance: large
v_gene: TRBV16
j_gene: TRBJ2-1
d_gene: .
CDR3nt: TGTGCCAGCAGCCAAGACCGAACAGCTGAGCAGTTCTTC
CDR3aa: CASSQDRTAEQFF

abundance: .
v_gene: TRBV29-1
j_gene: TRBJ2-2
d_gene: .
CDR3nt: TGCAGCGTTGAAGACCACAGGGTCGGGGAGCTGTTTTTT
CDR3aa: CSVEDHRVGELFF

abundance: once
v_gene: TRBV11-2
j_gene: TRBJ2-5
d_gene: .
CDR3nt: TGTGCCAGCAGCTTGACGGTCCAAGAGACCCAGTACTTC
CDR3aa: CASSLTVQETQYF

abundance: .
v_gene: TRBV11-2
j_gene: TRBJ2-7
d_gene: .
CDR3nt: TGTGCCAGCAGCTTAAGTAAAGGGACACCCTTCGACGTCCCCTACGAGCAGTACTTC
CDR3aa: CASSLSKGTPFDVPYEQYF

abundance: .
v_gene: TRBV6-6
j_gene: TRBJ2-3
d_gene: TRBD2
CDR3nt: TGTGCCAGCAGTCACTGGGGACTAGCGGGACCGGATACGCAGTATTTT
CDR3aa: CASSHWGLAGPDTQYF

abundance: .
v_gene: TRBV10-3
j_gene: TRBJ2-5
d_gene: .
CDR3nt: TGTGCCATCAGTGGTACTGGGAGGGGGGAAGAGACCCAGTACTTC
CDR3aa: CAISGTGRGEETQYF

abundance: .
v_gene: TRBV27
j_gene: TRBJ2-7
d_gene: .
CDR3nt: TGTGCCAGCAGTTCTCCAGGGCTTGAGGACGAGCAGTACTTC
CDR3aa: CASSSPGLEDEQYF

abundance: .
v_gene: TRBV4-1
j_gene: TRBJ2-7
d_gene: TRBD1
CDR3nt: TGCGCCAGCAGCCAAGTCAGGGGGACAGGGTCTTCCTACGAGCAGTACTTC
CDR3aa: CASSQVRGTGSSYEQYF

abundance: .
v_gene: TRBV7-9
j_gene: TRBJ2-3
d_gene: TRBD2
CDR3nt: TGTGCCAGCAGCCCGGGGGGGACTAGCTGGTATTTT
CDR3aa: CASSPGGTSWYF

abundance: .
v_gene: TRBV10-2
j_gene: TRBJ2-3
d_gene: .
CDR3nt: TGCGCCAGCAGTGAGTCGACTCGGGTCACAGATACGCAGTATTTT
CDR3aa: CASSESTRVTDTQYF

abundance: .
v_gene: TRBV6-5
j_gene: TRBJ1-1
d_gene: .
CDR3nt: TGTGCCAGCAGTCCAAGAAAATACACTGAAGCTTTCTTT
CDR3aa: CASSPRKYTEAFF

abundance: .
v_gene: TRBV5-1
j_gene: TRBJ2-3
d_gene: TRBD2
CDR3nt: TGCGCCAGCAGTTCGTGGACTAGCGTGGGGGATACGCAGTATTTT
CDR3aa: CASSSWTSVGDTQYF

abundance: .
v_gene: TRBV11-2
j_gene: TRBJ2-3
d_gene: TRBD2
CDR3nt: TGTGCCAGCAGCTTCGGACTAGCGGGAGCGCCGGCAGATACGCAGTATTTT
CDR3aa: CASSFGLAGAPADTQYF

abundance: .
v_gene: TRBV7-6
j_gene: TRBJ2-1
d_gene: TRBD2
CDR3nt: TGTGCCAGCAGCTTAGCAGCGGGAGGGAGCTACAATGAGCAGTTCTTC
CDR3aa: CASSLAAGGSYNEQFF

abundance: .
v_gene: TRBV7-3
j_gene: TRBJ2-3
d_gene: TRBD2
CDR3nt: TGTGCCAGCAGCTCCCTGGGGGGGTTTAGCACAGATACGCAGTATTTT
CDR3aa: CASSSLGGFSTDTQYF

abundance: .
v_gene: TRBV28
j_gene: TRBJ2-1
d_gene: .
CDR3nt: TGTGCCAGCAGTTTGGGCCCCGCGAATGAGCAGTTCTTC
CDR3aa: CASSLGPANEQFF

abundance: .
v_gene: TRBV4-1
j_gene: TRBJ1-4
d_gene: TRBD1
CDR3nt: TGCGCCAGCAGCCTACAGGGGGCTCGGACTAATGAAAAACTGTTTTTT
CDR3aa: CASSLQGARTNEKLFF

abundance: .
v_gene: TRBV5-6
j_gene: TRBJ2-7
d_gene: TRBD2
CDR3nt: TGTGCCAGCAGCTCCTGGCTAGCGGGAGACTACGAGCAGTACTTC
CDR3aa: CASSSWLAGDYEQYF

abundance: .
v_gene: TRBV7-3
j_gene: TRBJ2-1
d_gene: TRBD2
CDR3nt: TGTGCCAGCAGCTTCCAACTAGCGGGGACCCTCAATGAGCAGTTCTTC
CDR3aa: CASSFQLAGTLNEQFF

abundance: once
v_gene: TRBV28
j_gene: TRBJ1-5
d_gene: .
CDR3nt: TGTGCCAGCAGTTTGCATCAAGGTCAGCCCCAGCATTTT
CDR3aa: CASSLHQGQPQHF

abundance: .
v_gene: TRBV10-3
j_gene: TRBJ2-7
d_gene: .
CDR3nt: TGTGCCATCAGTGAGAGGGGGACCAGTTACGAGCAGTACTTC
CDR3aa: CAISERGTSYEQYF

abundance: .
v_gene: TRBV5-1
j_gene: TRBJ2-7
d_gene: .
CDR3nt: TGCGCCAGCAGCTTTGACAGCTTTCTCTACGAGCAGTACTTC
CDR3aa: CASSFDSFLYEQYF

abundance: .
v_gene: TRBV10-2
j_gene: TRBJ1-1
d_gene: .
CDR3nt: TGCGCCAGCAGTGAGGGGGGGAACACTGAAGCTTTCTTT
CDR3aa: CASSEGGNTEAFF

abundance: .
v_gene: TRBV2
j_gene: TRBJ1-1
d_gene: .
CDR3nt: TGTGCCAGCGTAGTGTTCTTGGGTACTGAAGCTTTCTTT
CDR3aa: CASVVFLGTEAFF

abundance: .
v_gene: TRBV10-2
j_gene: TRBJ2-7
d_gene: .
CDR3nt: TGCGCCACCTCAGATGGGCTCGGCTACGAGCAGTACTTC
CDR3aa: CATSDGLGYEQYF

abundance: .
v_gene: TRBV5-1
j_gene: TRBJ1-1
d_gene: .
CDR3nt: TGCGCCAGCAGCTTGGGGCCAGGGAACACTGAAGCTTTCTTT
CDR3aa: CASSLGPGNTEAFF

abundance: once
v_gene: TRBV5-1
j_gene: TRBJ1-2
d_gene: .
CDR3nt: TGCGCCAGCAGTCCAGACAGGTGGGGAGGCTACACCTTC
CDR3aa: CASSPDRWGGYTF

abundance: .
v_gene: TRBV7-8
j_gene: TRBJ1-2
d_gene: .
CDR3nt: TGTGCCAGCAGCTTACTTGGGACTGATGGCTACACCTTC
CDR3aa: CASSLLGTDGYTF

abundance: .
v_gene: TRBV6-1
j_gene: TRBJ1-1
d_gene: TRBD1
CDR3nt: TGTGCCAGCAACCCCGACAGGGCCACTGAAGCTTTCTTT
CDR3aa: CASNPDRATEAFF

abundance: .
v_gene: TRBV6-5
j_gene: TRBJ2-3
d_gene: .
CDR3nt: TGTGCCAGCAGGTCCTCGAGAGATACGCAGTATTTT
CDR3aa: CASRSSRDTQYF

abundance: .
v_gene: TRBV2
j_gene: TRBJ1-1
d_gene: .
CDR3nt: TGTGCCAGCAGTGAAGCGGGGGGACCGCGGACAGTGTCATGGGAAGCTTTCTTT
CDR3aa: CASSEAGGPRTVSWEAFF

abundance: .
v_gene: TRBV5-6
j_gene: TRBJ2-3
d_gene: TRBD2
CDR3nt: TGTGCCAGCAGACAATGGGGAAGCGGGAGCCCAGATACGCAGTATTTT
CDR3aa: CASRQWGSGSPDTQYF

abundance: once
v_gene: TRBV10-1
j_gene: TRBJ2-3
d_gene: .
CDR3nt: TGCGCCAGCAGTGAGTTATGGGGGGATACGCAGTATTTT
CDR3aa: CASSELWGDTQYF

abundance: few
v_gene: TRBV11-3
j_gene: TRBJ1-2
d_gene: .
CDR3nt: TGTGCCAGCAGCTTCCCCTTAGGGGCATCTAACTATGGCTACACCTTC
CDR3aa: CASSFPLGASNYGYTF